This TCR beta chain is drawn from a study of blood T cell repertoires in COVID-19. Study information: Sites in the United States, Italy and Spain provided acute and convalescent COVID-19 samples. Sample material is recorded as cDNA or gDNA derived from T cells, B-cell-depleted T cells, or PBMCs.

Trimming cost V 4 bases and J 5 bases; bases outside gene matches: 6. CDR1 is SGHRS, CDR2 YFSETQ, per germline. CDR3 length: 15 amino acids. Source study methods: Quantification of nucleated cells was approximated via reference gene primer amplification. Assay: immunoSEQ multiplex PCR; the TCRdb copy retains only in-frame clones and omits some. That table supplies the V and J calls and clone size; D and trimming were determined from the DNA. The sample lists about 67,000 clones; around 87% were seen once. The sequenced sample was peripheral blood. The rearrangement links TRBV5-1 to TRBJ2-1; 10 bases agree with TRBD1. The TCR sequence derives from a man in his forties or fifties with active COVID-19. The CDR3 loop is CASSPSGQGNNEQFF. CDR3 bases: TGCGCCAGCAGCCCCTCGGGACAGGGGAACAATGAGCAGTTCTTC.